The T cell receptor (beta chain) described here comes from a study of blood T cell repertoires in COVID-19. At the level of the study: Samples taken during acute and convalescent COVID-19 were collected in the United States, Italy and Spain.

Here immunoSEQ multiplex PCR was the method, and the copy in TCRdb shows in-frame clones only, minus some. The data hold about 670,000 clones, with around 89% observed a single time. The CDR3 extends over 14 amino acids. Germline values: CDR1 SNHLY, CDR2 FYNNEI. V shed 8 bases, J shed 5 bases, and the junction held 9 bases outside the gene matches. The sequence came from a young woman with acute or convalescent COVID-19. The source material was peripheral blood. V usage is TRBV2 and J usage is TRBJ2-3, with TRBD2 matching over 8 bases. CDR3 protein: CASRVSGGQDTQYF. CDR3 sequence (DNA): TGTGCCAGCCGAGTCAGCGGGGGTCAAGATACGCAGTATTTT.